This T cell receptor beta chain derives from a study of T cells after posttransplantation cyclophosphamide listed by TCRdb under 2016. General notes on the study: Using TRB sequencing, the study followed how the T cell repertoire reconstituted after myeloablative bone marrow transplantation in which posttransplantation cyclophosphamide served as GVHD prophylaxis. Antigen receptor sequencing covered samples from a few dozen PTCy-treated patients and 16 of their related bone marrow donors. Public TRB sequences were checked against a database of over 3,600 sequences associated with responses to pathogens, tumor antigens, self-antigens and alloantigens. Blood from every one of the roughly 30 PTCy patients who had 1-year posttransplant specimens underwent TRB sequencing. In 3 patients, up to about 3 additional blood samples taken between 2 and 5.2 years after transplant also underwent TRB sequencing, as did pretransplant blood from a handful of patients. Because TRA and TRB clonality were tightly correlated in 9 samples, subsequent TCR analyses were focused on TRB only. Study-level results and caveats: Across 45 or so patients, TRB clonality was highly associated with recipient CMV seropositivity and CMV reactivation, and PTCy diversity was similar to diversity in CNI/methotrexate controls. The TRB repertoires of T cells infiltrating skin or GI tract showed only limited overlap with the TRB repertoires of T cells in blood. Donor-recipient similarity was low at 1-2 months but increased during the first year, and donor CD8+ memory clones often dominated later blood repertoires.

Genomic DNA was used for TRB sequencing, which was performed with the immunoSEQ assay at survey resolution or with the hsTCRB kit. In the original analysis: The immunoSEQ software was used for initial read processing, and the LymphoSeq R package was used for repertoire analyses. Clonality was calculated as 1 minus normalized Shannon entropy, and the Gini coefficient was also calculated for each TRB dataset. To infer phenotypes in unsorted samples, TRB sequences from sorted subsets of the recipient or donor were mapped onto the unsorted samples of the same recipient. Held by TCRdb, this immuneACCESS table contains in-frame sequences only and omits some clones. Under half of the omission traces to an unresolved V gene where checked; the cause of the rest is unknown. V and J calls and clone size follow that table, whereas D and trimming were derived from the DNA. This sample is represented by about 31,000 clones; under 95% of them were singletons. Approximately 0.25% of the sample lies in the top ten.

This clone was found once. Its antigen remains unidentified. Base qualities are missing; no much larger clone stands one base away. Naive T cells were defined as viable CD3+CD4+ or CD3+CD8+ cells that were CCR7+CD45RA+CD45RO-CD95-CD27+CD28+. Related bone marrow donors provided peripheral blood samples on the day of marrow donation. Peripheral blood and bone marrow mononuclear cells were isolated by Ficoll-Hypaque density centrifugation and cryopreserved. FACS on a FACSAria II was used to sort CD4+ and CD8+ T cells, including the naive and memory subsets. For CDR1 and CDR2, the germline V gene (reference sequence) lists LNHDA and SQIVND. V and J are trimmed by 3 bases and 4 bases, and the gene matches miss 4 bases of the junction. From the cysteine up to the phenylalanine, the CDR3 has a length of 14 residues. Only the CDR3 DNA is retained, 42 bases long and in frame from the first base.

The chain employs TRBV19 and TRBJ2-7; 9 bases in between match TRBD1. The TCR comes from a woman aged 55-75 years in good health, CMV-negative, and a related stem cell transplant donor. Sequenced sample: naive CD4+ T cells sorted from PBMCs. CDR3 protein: CASSMTGGTYEQYF. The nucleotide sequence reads TGTGCCAGTAGTATGACAGGGGGGACGTACGAGCAGTACTTC. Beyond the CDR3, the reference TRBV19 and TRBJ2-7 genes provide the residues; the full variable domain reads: DGGITQSPKYLFRKEGQNVTLSCEQNLNHDAMYWYRQDPGQGLRLIYYSQIVNDFQKGDIAEGYSVSREKKESFPLTVTSAQKNPTAFYLCASSMTGGTYEQYFGPGTRLTVT.